Sequencing of this TCR beta chain was carried out in a study of cytomegalovirus exposure and HLA in healthy donors. PCR employed 60 Vbeta and 13 Jbeta primers. Some clones are missing from TCRdb's copy, which holds only in-frame ones; the method was immunoSEQ multiplex PCR. The sample contains some 180,000 clones, under 9.5% of which appear only once. Points on this clone: The antigen is unknown.

Trimming removed 5 bases at V and 1 base at J, with 14 bases between. The CDR3 is 15 amino acids. Germline V lookup: CDR1 KGHSH, CDR2 LQKENI. General study points: When a later analysis compared HLA-associated TCR beta chains with equally common others, the HLA-associated chains turned out to be more clonally expanded and to have lower generation probabilities. Later on, a genetic analysis was performed. It linked a missense variant in DCLRE1C with V- and J-gene trimming of TCR beta.

This TCR came from a young woman in good health and CMV-seropositive. This chain connects TRBV18 to TRBJ1-1, with D uncertain. Sequencing was carried out using PBMCs. CDR3 nucleotide sequence: TGTGCCAGCTCAATAGGCGCCGGAGCGAACACTGAAGCTTTCTTT. Translating gives CASSIGAGANTEAFF.